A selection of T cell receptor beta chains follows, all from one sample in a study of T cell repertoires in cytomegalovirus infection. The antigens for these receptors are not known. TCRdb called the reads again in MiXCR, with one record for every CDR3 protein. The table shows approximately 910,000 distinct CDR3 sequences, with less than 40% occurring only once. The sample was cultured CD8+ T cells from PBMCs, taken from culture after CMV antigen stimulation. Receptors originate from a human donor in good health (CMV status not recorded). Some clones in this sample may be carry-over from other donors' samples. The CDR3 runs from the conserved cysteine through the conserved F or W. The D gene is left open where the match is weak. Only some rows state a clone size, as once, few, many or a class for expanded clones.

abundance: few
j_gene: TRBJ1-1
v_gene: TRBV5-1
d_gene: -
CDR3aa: CASSFDPGDTEAFF
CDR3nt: TGCGCCAGCAGCTTTGACCCAGGGGACACTGAAGCTTTCTTT

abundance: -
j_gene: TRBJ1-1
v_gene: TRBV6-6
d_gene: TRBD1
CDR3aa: CASSYSQGAQTEAFF
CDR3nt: TGTGCCAGCAGTTACTCGCAGGGGGCGCAGACTGAAGCTTTCTTT

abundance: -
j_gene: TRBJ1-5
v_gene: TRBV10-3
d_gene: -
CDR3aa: CAISDASSNQPQHF
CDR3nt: TGTGCCATCAGCGACGCAAGTAGCAATCAGCCCCAGCATTTT

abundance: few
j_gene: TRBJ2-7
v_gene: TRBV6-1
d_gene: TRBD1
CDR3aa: CASSARTGAYYEQYF
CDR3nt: TGTGCCAGCAGTGCACGCACAGGGGCTTACTACGAGCAGTACTTC

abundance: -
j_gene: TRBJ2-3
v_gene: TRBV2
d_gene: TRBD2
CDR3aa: CARSGLAGGSDTQYF
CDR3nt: TGTGCCAGGAGTGGACTAGCGGGGGGCAGTGATACGCAGTATTTT

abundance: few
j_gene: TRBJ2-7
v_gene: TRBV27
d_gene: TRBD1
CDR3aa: CASRTGAVREQYF
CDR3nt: TGTGCCAGCAGGACAGGGGCAGTCCGCGAGCAGTACTTC

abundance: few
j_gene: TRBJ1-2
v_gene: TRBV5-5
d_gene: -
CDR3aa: CASSLGAGHYGYTF
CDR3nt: TGTGCCAGCAGCTTGGGAGCAGGGCACTATGGCTACACCTTC

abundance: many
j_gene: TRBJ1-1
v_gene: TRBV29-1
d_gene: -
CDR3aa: CSVEGGKRKVFF
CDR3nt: TGCAGCGTTGAGGGGGGAAAAAGGAAGGTTTTTTTT

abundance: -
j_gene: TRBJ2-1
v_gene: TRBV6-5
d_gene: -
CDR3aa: CASSYSLGGADNEQFF
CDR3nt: TGTGCCAGCAGTTACTCTTTGGGGGGGGCTGACAATGAGCAGTTCTTC

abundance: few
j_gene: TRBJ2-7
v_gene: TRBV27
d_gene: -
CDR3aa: CASSLLSGGLPYEQYF
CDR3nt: TGTGCCAGCAGTTTACTCTCGGGGGGCCTCCCCTACGAGCAGTACTTC

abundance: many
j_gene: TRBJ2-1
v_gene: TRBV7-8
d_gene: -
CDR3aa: CASSLVWWNEQFF
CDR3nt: TGTGCCAGCAGCTTAGTGTGGTGGAATGAGCAGTTCTTC

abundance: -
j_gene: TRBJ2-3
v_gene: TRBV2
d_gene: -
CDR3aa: CASSLTLRPTDTQYF
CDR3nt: TGTGCCAGCAGTCTGACTTTAAGACCCACAGATACGCAGTATTTT

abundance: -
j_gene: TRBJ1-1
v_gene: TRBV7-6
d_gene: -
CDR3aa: CASSSHGGSEAFF
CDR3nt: TGTGCCAGCAGCTCCCATGGAGGGTCTGAAGCTTTCTTT

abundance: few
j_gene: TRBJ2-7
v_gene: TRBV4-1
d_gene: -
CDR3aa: CASSQGMEQYF
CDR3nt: TGCGCCAGCAGCCAAGGAATGGAGCAGTACTTC

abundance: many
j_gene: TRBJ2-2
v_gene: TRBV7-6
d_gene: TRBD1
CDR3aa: CASSSTGANTGELFF
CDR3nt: TGTGCCAGCAGCTCCACAGGGGCGAACACCGGGGAGCTGTTTTTT

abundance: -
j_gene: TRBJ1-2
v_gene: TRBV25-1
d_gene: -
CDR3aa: CASSEFFFYGYTF
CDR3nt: TGTGCCAGCAGTGAATTTTTCTTCTATGGCTACACCTTC

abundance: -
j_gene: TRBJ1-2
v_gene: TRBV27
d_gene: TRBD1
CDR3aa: CATSGTGGGYTF
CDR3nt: TGTGCCACCTCCGGGACAGGGGGAGGCTACACCTTC

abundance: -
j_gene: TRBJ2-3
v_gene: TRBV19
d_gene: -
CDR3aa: CASKNSGFTDTQYF
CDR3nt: TGTGCCAGTAAAAATAGTGGATTCACAGATACGCAGTATTTT

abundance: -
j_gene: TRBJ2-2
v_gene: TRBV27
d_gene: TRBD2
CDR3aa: CASSFLLAETNTGELFF
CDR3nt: TGTGCCAGCAGTTTCCTACTAGCGGAGACGAACACCGGGGAGCTGTTTTTT

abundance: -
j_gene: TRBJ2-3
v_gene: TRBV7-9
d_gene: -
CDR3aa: CASSPPLPSTDTQYF
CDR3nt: TGTGCCAGCAGCCCTCCCCTACCTAGCACAGATACGCAGTATTTT

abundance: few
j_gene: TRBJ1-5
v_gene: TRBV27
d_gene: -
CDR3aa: CASSPEGHPNQPQHF
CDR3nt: TGTGCCAGCAGTCCTGAGGGGCACCCCAATCAGCCCCAGCATTTT

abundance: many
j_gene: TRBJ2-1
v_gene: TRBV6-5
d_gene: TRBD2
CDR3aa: CASSYSERGGYNEQFF
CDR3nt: TGTGCCAGCAGTTACTCTGAGCGGGGGGGATACAATGAGCAGTTCTTC

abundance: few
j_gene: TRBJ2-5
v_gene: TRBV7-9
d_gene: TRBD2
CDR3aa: CASSFQLAGGTLQETQYF
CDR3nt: TGTGCCAGCAGCTTTCAACTAGCGGGGGGGACCCTACAAGAGACCCAGTACTTC

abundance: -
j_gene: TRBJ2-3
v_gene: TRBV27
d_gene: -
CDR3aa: CASSFWAATDTQYF
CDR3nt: TGTGCCAGCAGTTTTTGGGCAGCCACAGATACGCAGTATTTT

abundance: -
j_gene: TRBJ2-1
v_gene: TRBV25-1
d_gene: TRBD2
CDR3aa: CASSEYYDLSSGGATSYNEQFF
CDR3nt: TGTGCCAGCAGTGAATATTATGACTTGTCTAGCGGGGGGGCCACTTCCTACAATGAGCAGTTCTTC

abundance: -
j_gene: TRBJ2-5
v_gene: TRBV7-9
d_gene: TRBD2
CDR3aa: CASSATRAGGQETQYF
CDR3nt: TGTGCCAGCAGCGCCACCCGAGCGGGGGGCCAAGAGACCCAGTACTTC

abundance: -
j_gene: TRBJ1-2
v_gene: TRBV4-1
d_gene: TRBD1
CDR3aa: CASSPQGGPPKDGYTF
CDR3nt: TGCGCCAGCAGTCCCCAAGGGGGCCCTCCGAAGGACGGCTACACCTTC

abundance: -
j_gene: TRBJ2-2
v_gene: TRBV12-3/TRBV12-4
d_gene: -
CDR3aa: CASSPSSWGTGELFF
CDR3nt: TGTGCCAGCAGTCCCTCTAGCTGGGGCACCGGGGAGCTGTTTTTT

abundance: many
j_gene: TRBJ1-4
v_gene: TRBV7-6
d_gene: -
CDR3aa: CASSLEGFDEKLFF
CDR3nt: TGTGCCAGCAGCTTAGAAGGGTTTGATGAAAAACTGTTTTTT

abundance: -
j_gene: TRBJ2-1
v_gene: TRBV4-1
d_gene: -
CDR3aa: CASSQVSPWNEQFF
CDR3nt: TGCGCCAGCAGCCAAGTATCGCCTTGGAATGAGCAGTTCTTC

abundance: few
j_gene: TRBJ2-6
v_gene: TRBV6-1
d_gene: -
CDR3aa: CASSATGPGANVLTF
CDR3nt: TGTGCCAGCAGTGCTACAGGGCCCGGGGCCAACGTCCTGACTTTC

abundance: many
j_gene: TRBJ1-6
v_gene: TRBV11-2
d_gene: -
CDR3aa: CASSHLKPDVNSPLHF
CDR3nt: TGTGCCAGCAGCCACTTGAAACCGGACGTTAATTCACCCCTCCACTTT

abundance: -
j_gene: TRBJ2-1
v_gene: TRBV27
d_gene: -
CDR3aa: CASSPDIYNEQFF
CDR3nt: TGTGCCAGCAGTCCGGACATCTACAATGAGCAGTTCTTC

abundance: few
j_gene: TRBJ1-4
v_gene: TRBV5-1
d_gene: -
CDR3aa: CASSFGGSELFF
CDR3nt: TGCGCCAGCAGCTTTGGAGGATCGGAACTGTTTTTT

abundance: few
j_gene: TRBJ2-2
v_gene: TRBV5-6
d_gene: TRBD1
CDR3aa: CASSYKDRGEHTGELFF
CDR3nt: TGTGCCAGCAGCTACAAGGACAGGGGAGAACACACCGGGGAGCTGTTTTTT

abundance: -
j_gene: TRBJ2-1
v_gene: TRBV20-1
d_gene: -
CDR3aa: CSAKVGLAPYNEQFF
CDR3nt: TGCAGTGCTAAAGTCGGTCTTGCTCCCTACAATGAGCAGTTCTTC

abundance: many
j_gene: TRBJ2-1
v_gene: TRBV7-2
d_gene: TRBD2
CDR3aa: CASSSTSGGFNEQFF
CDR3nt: TGTGCCAGCAGCTCGACTAGCGGGGGTTTTAATGAGCAGTTCTTC

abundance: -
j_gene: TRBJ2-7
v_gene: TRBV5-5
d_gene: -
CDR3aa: CASSLTGTEQYF
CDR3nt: TGTGCCAGCAGCTTGACTGGAACGGAGCAGTACTTC

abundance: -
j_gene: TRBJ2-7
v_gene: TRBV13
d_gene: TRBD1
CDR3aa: CASSLGGTGPYEQYF
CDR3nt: TGTGCCAGCAGCTTAGGGGGGACAGGTCCCTACGAGCAGTACTTC

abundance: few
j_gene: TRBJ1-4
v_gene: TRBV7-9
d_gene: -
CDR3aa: CASSFGQTGPVEKLFF
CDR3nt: TGTGCCAGCAGCTTCGGACAGACCGGTCCTGTCGAAAAACTGTTTTTT

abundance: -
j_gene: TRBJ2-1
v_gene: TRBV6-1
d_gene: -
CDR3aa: CASSYGESGNEQFF
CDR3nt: TGTGCCAGCAGTTATGGGGAATCGGGGAATGAGCAGTTCTTC

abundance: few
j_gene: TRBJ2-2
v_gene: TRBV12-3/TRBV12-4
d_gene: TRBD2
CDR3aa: CASSLSPSGGLTNTGELFF
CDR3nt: TGTGCCAGCAGTTTATCTCCTAGCGGGGGCCTCACGAACACCGGGGAGCTGTTTTTT

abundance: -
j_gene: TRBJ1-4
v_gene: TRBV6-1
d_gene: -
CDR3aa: CASSLFETAEKLFF
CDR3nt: TGTGCCAGCAGTCTCTTTGAGACAGCTGAAAAACTGTTTTTT

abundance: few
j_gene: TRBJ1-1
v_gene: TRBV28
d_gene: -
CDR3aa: CASKQGMNTEAFF
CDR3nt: TGTGCCAGCAAACAGGGCATGAACACTGAAGCTTTCTTT

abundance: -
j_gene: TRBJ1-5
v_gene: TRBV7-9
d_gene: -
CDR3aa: CASSWGAGGNQPQHF
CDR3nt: TGTGCCAGCAGCTGGGGGGCTGGTGGTAATCAGCCCCAGCATTTT

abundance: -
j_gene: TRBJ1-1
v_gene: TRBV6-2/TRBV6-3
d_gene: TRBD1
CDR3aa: CASSLDRRYTEAFF
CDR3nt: TGTGCCAGCAGCTTGGACAGGAGGTACACTGAAGCTTTCTTT

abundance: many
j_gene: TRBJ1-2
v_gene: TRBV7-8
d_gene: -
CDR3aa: CASSSSPGGGDGYTF
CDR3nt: TGTGCCAGCAGCTCCTCTCCGGGGGGAGGAGATGGCTACACCTTC

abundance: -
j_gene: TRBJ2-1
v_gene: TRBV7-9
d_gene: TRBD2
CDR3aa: CASRAGGAYNEQFF
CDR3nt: TGTGCCAGCAGAGCCGGGGGGGCCTACAATGAGCAGTTCTTC

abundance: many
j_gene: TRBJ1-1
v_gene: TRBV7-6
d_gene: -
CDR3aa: CASTPEGSGWNTEAFF
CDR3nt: TGTGCCAGCACCCCGGAAGGGTCAGGGTGGAACACTGAAGCTTTCTTT

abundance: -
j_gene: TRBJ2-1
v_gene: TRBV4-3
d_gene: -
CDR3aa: CASSLHSGISDEQFF
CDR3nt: TGCGCCAGCAGCCTCCACTCGGGGATTTCCGATGAGCAGTTCTTC

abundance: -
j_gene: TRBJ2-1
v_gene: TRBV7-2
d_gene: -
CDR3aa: CASSRVSESYNEQFF
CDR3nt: TGTGCCAGCAGCCGCGTGTCAGAATCATACAATGAGCAGTTCTTC